This T cell receptor beta chain was recovered during a study of CD8 T cells in Susac syndrome. TEMRA cells were FACS-enriched and CD8+ and CD4+ T cells negatively isolated. The V end lost 3 bases, the J end lost 2 bases, and 7 bases lay between the germline ends. This CDR3 is 13 amino acids long. Germline CDR1 reads SEHNR; CDR2 reads FQNEAQ (reference sequence). Reverse transcription of about 0.5 to 1 ug RNA was carried out with random hexamers. An immunoSEQ multiplex PCR generated amplified TCR beta CDR3 products spanning 54 Vbeta and 13 Jbeta. TCRdb recomputed calls from the immunoSEQ multiplex PCR reads with MiXCR, one row per CDR3 protein. The sample has roughly 200,000 distinct CDR3 sequences; about 95% are singletons.

The rearrangement links TRBV7-9 to TRBJ1-2, with a possible D match to TRBD1 (6 bases). The sequence was obtained from a human donor with multiple sclerosis. The sample taken for sequencing was CD4+ T cells from PBMCs. As DNA, the CDR3 is TGTGCCAGCAGCTTGGGGGCCAACTATGGCTACACCTTC. Translation gives CASSLGANYGYTF.